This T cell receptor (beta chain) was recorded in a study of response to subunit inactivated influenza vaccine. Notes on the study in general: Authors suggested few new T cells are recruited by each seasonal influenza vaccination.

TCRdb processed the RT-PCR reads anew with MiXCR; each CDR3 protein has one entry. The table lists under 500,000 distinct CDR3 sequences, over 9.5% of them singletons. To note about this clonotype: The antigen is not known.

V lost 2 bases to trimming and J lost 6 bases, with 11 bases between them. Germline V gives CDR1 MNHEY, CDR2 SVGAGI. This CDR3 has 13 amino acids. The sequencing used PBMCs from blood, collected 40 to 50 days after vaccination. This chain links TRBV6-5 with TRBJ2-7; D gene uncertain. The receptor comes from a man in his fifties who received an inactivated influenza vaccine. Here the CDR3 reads CASSYLTESEQYF. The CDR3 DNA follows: TGTGCCAGCAGTTACCTTACGGAGTCCGAGCAGTACTTC.